The 25 T cell receptor beta chains below come from one sample, sequenced in a study of blood T cells in healthy people across ages. Sample-barcoded 5' priming and a J-beta primer mix drove a second PCR of roughly 7 to 11 cycles. TCRdb redid the calling of the 5' RACE reads with MiXCR, one entry per CDR3 protein. The repertoire has under 2 million distinct CDR3 sequences, 30% to 40% of them found once; the top ten carry about 11%. The sample consisted of blood. Source of these receptors: a woman between 25 and 40 years old in good health.

The J gene is TRBJ1-5, the V gene TRBV27; D gene ambiguous. CDR1 and CDR2 (germline): MNHEY, SMNVEV (reference sequence). This CDR3 is built from 15 residues. Trimming left V 5 bases short and J 7 bases short, with 18 bases between. This chain's CDR3 is CASSPRVGLLQPQHF. The CDR3 DNA follows: TGTGCCAGCAGTCCTCGGGTCGGCTTATTGCAGCCCCAGCATTTT.

J is TRBJ2-7 and V is TRBV27, with D tentatively TRBD2 (6 bases). From germline, CDR1 is MNHEY and CDR2 SMNVEV (reference sequence). CDR3 length: 13 residues. The V end lost 3 bases, the J end lost 6 bases, and 12 bases lay between the germline ends. CDR3 protein: CASSLGVRGEQYF. The CDR3 DNA sequence: TGTGCCAGCAGTTTGGGGGTGCGGGGCGAGCAGTACTTC.

This clonotype appeared once. The chain recombines TRBV20-1 with TRBJ2-7, with 11 bases fitting TRBD2. The last part of the DNA fits TRBJ2-5 better; the J call may be wrong. The germline V gene has CDR1 DFQATT and CDR2 SNEGSKA (reference sequence). This CDR3 has 16 residues. DNA of the CDR3: TGCAGTGCTAGCGACCACCGACTAGCGGGAAAAGAGACCCAGTACTTC. As protein: CSASDHRLAGKETQYF.

A remark on this clonotype: A much larger clone is a single base away; this may be a read error. This sequence joins TRBV11-2 and TRBJ2-6; D possibly corresponds to TRBD1 (5 bases). CDR1 is SGHAT and CDR2 is FQNNGV in the germline V gene. The CDR3 is made up of 15 amino acids. CDR3 loop: CASSQEPSGANALTF. CDR3 coding DNA: TGTGCCAGCAGCCAGGAACCGTCTGGGGCCAACGCCCTGACTTTC.

The chain employs TRBV2 and TRBJ2-3; D tentatively reads TRBD1 or TRBD2 (5 bases each). Germline V CDR1 and CDR2: SNHLY, FYNNEI. V was cut by 11 bases and J by 1 base, with 13 bases left in between. CDR3 length: 13 residues. The DNA of the CDR3 is TGTGCCGGTACGGGACGCCGCACAGATACGCAGTATTTT. Translating it yields CAGTGRRTDTQYF.

The rearrangement joins TRBV7-9 to TRBJ1-2, with D unclear. CDR1 and CDR2 (germline): SEHNR, FQNEAQ (reference sequence). CDR3 length equals 13 residues. V was cut by 1 base and J by 4 bases, with 7 bases left in between. The CDR3 nucleotides are TGTGCCAGCAGCTTAGAAGCAGCCTATGGCTACACCTTC. The encoded protein is CASSLEAAYGYTF.

For the CDR3, the DNA is TGCGCCAGCAGCCCCCTTTCCGGTCGGGGTTGGCAGCCCCAGCATTTT. This codes for CASSPLSGRGWQPQHF. This chain uses TRBV5-1 with TRBJ1-5; D remains unclear. Trimming removed 4 bases from V and 7 bases from J, with 21 bases in between. The CDR3 spans 16 residues. The V gene's germline CDR1 is SGHRS and CDR2 YFSETQ.

The chain employs TRBV5-5 and TRBJ1-5; D gene ambiguous. CDR1 and CDR2 from the germline V gene are SGHKS and YYEKEE (reference sequence). This CDR3 has 14 residues. Trimming shortened V by 4 bases and J by 3 bases, and 11 bases separated the two germline ends. Here the CDR3 DNA reads TGTGCCAGCAGCACGGACCCCTCCAATCAGCCCCAGCATTTT. This gives the protein CASSTDPSNQPQHF.

As to this clonotype: A junction boundary mismatches the germline segment, possibly from a read error. This rearrangement joins TRBV25-1 to TRBJ2-2; D may be TRBD2 (5 bases). Germline CDR1 and CDR2: MGHDK and SYGVNS. The CDR3 loop spans 14 amino acids. DNA of the CDR3: TGTGCCAGCACAAATTGGTCGAGCACCGGGGAGCGGTTTTTT. This encodes CASTNWSSTGERFF.

J is TRBJ2-6 and V is TRBV28; 8 bases agree with TRBD1. This CDR3 contains 17 residues. The junction had 7 bases not matched to a gene; V was cut back by 6 bases and J by 0 bases. Germline CDR1 MDHEN, CDR2 SYDVKM. As DNA, the CDR3 is TGTGCCAGCAGCACAGGGGGGAAGGTCTCTGGGGCCAACGTCCTGACTTTC. This encodes CASSTGGKVSGANVLTF.

This clonotype was found a few times. The rearrangement links TRBV14 to TRBJ2-1; D assignment may be TRBD1 or TRBD2 (5 bases each). The V end was cut by 0 bases, the J end by 9 bases, with 9 bases between. Looked up from germline, CDR1 is SGHDN and CDR2 is FVKESK. This CDR3 contains 13 residues. CDR3 in amino acids: CASSQDKGPEQFF. The CDR3 bases are TGTGCCAGCAGCCAAGATAAGGGACCTGAGCAGTTCTTC.

This clonotype was observed a handful of times. The rearrangement joins TRBV3-1 to TRBJ1-6; 7 nucleotides line up with TRBD1. The germline CDR1 and CDR2 sequences are LGHDT and YNNKEL (reference sequence). The junction had 3 bases not matched to a gene; V was cut back by 1 base and J by 9 bases. There are 14 residues in the CDR3. CDR3: CASSQGDRRSPLHF. The CDR3 DNA reads TGTGCCAGCAGCCAAGGGGACAGACGTTCACCCCTCCACTTT.

The V call is TRBV6-1, the J call TRBJ2-5, with D unresolved. V dropped 2 bases and J dropped 3 bases, with 10 bases sitting between them. Germline CDR1 and CDR2: MNHNS and SASEGT. This CDR3 region has 14 residues. The CDR3 loop reads CASSELKVKETQYF. CDR3 nucleotide sequence: TGTGCCAGCAGTGAATTGAAAGTAAAAGAGACCCAGTACTTC.

As concerns this clonotype: Compared with germline, one end of the junction differs, possibly owing to a read error. The rearrangement links TRBV10-3 to TRBJ2-6; D might be TRBD1 (5 bases). Per the germline V gene, CDR1 is ENHRY and CDR2 is SYGVKD. CDR3 length: 14 residues. CDR3 nucleotides: TGTGCCATCACCACAGGCGCTGGGGCCAACGTCCGGACTTTC. It is translated as CAITTGAGANVRTF.

This clonotype came up a few times. The chain combines TRBV9 with TRBJ2-7, with 9 positions matching TRBD1. This CDR3 spans 15 amino acids. From germline, CDR1 is SGDLS and CDR2 YYNGEE. V lost 3 bases to trimming and J lost 5 bases; unmatched junction nucleotides: 9. The CDR3 sequence is CASSGRGTGFNEQYF. CDR3 in DNA: TGTGCCAGCAGCGGACGAGGGACAGGGTTTAACGAGCAGTACTTC.

Turning to this clonotype: Compared with germline, one end of the junction differs, possibly owing to a read error. The DNA of the CDR3 is TGTACCAGCAGTCCTCGACTAGCGATTAACTACGAGCAGTACTTC. Translation: CTSSPRLAINYEQYF. The chain links TRBV6-6 to TRBJ2-7; 8 bases agree with TRBD2. From germline, CDR1 is MNHNY and CDR2 SVGAGI (reference sequence). The CDR3 consists of 15 residues.

The J gene is TRBJ2-1, the V gene TRBV4-1; weak D call: TRBD2 (6 bases). Trimming shortened V by 2 bases and J by 6 bases, and 17 bases separated the two germline ends. CDR1 is MGHRA, CDR2 YSYEKL, per germline. The CDR3 spans 16 residues. The CDR3 DNA reads as TGCGCCAGCAGCCAAACTACGGGGGTCTGGACCAATGAGCAGTTCTTC. Amino acids: CASSQTTGVWTNEQFF.

A few counts support this clonotype. V gene TRBV4-1 combines with J gene TRBJ1-2, with no clear D. V was pared by 1 base and J by 4 bases, with 16 bases between. This CDR3 region has 16 residues. Germline values: CDR1 MGHRA, CDR2 YSYEKL. The CDR3 DNA sequence: TGCGCCAGCAGCCAAGTGTTTCTGGGTGGAGGCTATGGCTACACCTTC. This encodes CASSQVFLGGGYGYTF.

The V and J genes are TRBV4-2 and TRBJ2-1, with D perhaps TRBD2 (6 bases). The CDR3 loop spans 16 amino acids. From germline, CDR1 is LGHNA and CDR2 YNFKEQ. Deletions cut 1 base from V and 4 bases from J, with 14 bases between. This CDR3 is CASSQVVGGVYNEQFF. The CDR3 DNA sequence: TGTGCCAGCAGCCAAGTTGTGGGGGGAGTTTACAATGAGCAGTTCTTC.

In this sample, this clonotype turned up many times. The gene calls are TRBV27 and TRBJ2-5, with D tentatively TRBD1 or TRBD2 (5 bases each). The CDR3 is 14 residues long. The germline gives CDR1 MNHEY, CDR2 SMNVEV (reference sequence). With 6 bases removed from V and 4 bases from J, the gap between germline ends came to 15 bases. CDR3 protein: CASSLSSGRETQYF. The DNA for the CDR3 is TGTGCCAGCAGCTTGAGCTCGGGGCGAGAGACCCAGTACTTC.

CDR3 amino acids: CSAPTTGGEQYF. CDR3 sequence (DNA): TGCAGTGCCCCGACCACAGGGGGCGAGCAGTACTTC. The J gene is TRBJ2-5, the V gene TRBV20-1; the match to TRBD1 covers 8 bases. Gene TRBJ2-7 matches the end of the DNA better, so the J call may be wrong. This CDR3 contains 12 residues. Looked up from germline, CDR1 is DFQATT and CDR2 is SNEGSKA (reference sequence).

The chain carries TRBV12-3 or TRBV12-4 and TRBJ2-1, with a weak D call TRBD1 (6 bases). V lost 5 bases and J 8 bases, leaving 10 bases between the germline ends. The CDR3 has 12 residues. The CDR3 DNA reads as TGTGCCAGCAGTAAACAGGGCTATGAGCAGTTCTTC. It translates to CASSKQGYEQFF.

This clonotype was found a few times. The chain recombines TRBV4-1 with TRBJ2-3, with 9 bases matching TRBD2. Looked up from germline, CDR1 is MGHRA and CDR2 is YSYEKL. The trim removed 1 base at V and 5 bases at J, leaving 10 bases unmatched. The CDR3 covers 17 residues. CDR3 DNA sequence: TGCGCCAGCAGCCAAGTAGCGGGAGAGGTGTATGGAGATACGCAGTATTTT. Its protein is CASSQVAGEVYGDTQYF.

There are many counts of this clonotype. This chain connects TRBV28 to TRBJ2-7, with D possibly matching TRBD2 (6 bases). The germline V gene encodes CDR1 MDHEN and CDR2 SYDVKM. The V end lost 8 bases, the J end lost 5 bases, and 16 bases lay between the germline ends. This CDR3 has 13 amino acids. The CDR3 spells CASRGWGGDEQYF. The CDR3 DNA sequence: TGTGCCAGCCGAGGGTGGGGAGGCGACGAGCAGTACTTC.

This clonotype turned up a few times. The J gene is TRBJ2-1, the V gene TRBV7-3; possibly TRBD1 or TRBD2 for D (6 bases each). The CDR3 totals 14 residues. The V gene lost 5 bases and the J gene lost 7 bases, with 15 bases spanning the gap. The germline gives CDR1 SGHTA, CDR2 FQGTGA. The CDR3 is CASSPGSRGNEQFF. CDR3 nucleotides: TGTGCCAGCAGCCCCGGGAGTAGGGGGAATGAGCAGTTCTTC.